Below, one T cell receptor beta chain is given with its context. What it recognizes is unknown. These data come from a study of OX40 agonist ivuxolimab in advanced cancers. Looking at the study overall: The study treated patients with ivuxolimab, an agonistic anti-OX40 (CD134) antibody. Participants, 80% to 90% male, averaged roughly 60 years of age, ranging from roughly 20 to 85. Study-level results: With doses of 0.1 to 3.0 mg/kg, CD4+ and CD8+ blood T cells had undergone clonal expansion by week 6.

The data were produced by immunoSEQ multiplex PCR, yet TCRdb's version contains in-frame clones alone and is incomplete. The table lists around 100,000 clones, approximately 90% of them singletons. The CDR3 sequence is 18 residues long. V shed 3 bases and J 6 bases; nucleotides not matched to a gene: 9. Germline assignment: CDR1 SGHKS and CDR2 YYEKEE (reference sequence). The clonotype was recovered from an adult with an advanced solid tumor such as melanoma, head and neck, liver or kidney cancer. V and J are TRBV5-5 and TRBJ2-1; 16 bases map to TRBD2. Source: CD4+ or CD8+ T cells sorted from blood, taken in a trial of the OX40 agonist ivuxolimab. DNA for the CDR3: TGTGCCAGCAGCTCCGGGACTAGCGGGGGGGTGATCCGCAATGAGCAGTTCTTC. This codes for CASSSGTSGGVIRNEQFF.